Listed below are T cell receptor gamma chains from one sample, sequenced in a study of Vδ1+ human thymocytes. TCRdb reapplied CATT to the multiplex PCR reads. Of 36,000 or so gamma-chain clones in the sample, around 20% are singletons; the top ten hold about 2%. Sequencing was done on a sample of Vdelta1+ gamma-delta thymocytes from the thymus. The receptors originated from a girl under three years old who had congenital heart surgery. Both conserved end residues are part of each CDR3. The order of the fields is clone size, V gene, J gene, CDR3 protein, CDR3 DNA. Where a row states a size, it is once, few, many or the class of an expanded clone; other rows omit it.

few	TRGV9	TRGJ1/TRGJ2	CALWGLESDYKKLF	TGTGCCTTGTGGGGGTTGGAGTCGGATTATAAGAAACTCTTT
NA	TRGV2	TRGJ1/TRGJ2	CATWDGVLVYKKLF	TGTGCCACCTGGGACGGCGTACTGGTTTATAAGAAACTCTTT
few	TRGV4	TRGJ1/TRGJ2	CATWDGTQYYKKLF	TGTGCCACCTGGGATGGTACCCAATATTATAAGAAACTCTTT
few	TRGV4	TRGJ1/TRGJ2	CATWDGPFLYYKKLF	TGTGCCACCTGGGATGGCCCGTTCCTTTATTATAAGAAACTCTTT
NA	TRGV4	TRGJ1/TRGJ2	CATWDGLLYPKKLF	TGTGCCACCTGGGACGGGCTCCTGTACCCTAAGAAACTCTTT
NA	TRGV9	TRGJ1/TRGJ2	CALWEREKLF	TGTGCCTTGTGGGAGAGGGAGAAACTCTTT
few	TRGV8	TRGJ1/TRGJ2	CATWDISHKKLF	TGCGCCACCTGGGACATTTCCCATAAGAAACTCTTT
few	TRGV3	TRGJ1/TRGJ2	CATWDRLMGYKKLF	TGTGCCACCTGGGACAGGCTAATGGGTTATAAGAAACTCTTT
NA	TRGV8	TRGJ1/TRGJ2	CATWASHYYKKLF	TGTGCCACCTGGGCTTCTCATTATTATAAGAAACTCTTT
few	TRGV3	TRGJ1/TRGJ2	CATWDRPTYYKKLF	TGTGCCACCTGGGACAGGCCTACCTATTATAAGAAACTCTTT
NA	TRGV5	TRGJ1/TRGJ2	CATWDYGYKKLF	TGTGCCACCTGGGACTATGGTTATAAGAAACTCTTT
few	TRGV8	TRGJ1/TRGJ2	CATWDRGLYYKKLF	TGTGCCACCTGGGATAGGGGCCTATATTATAAGAAACTCTTT
NA	TRGV9	TRGJ1/TRGJ2	CALWERDYKKLF	TGTGCCTTGTGGGAGAGGGATTATAAGAAACTCTTT
NA	TRGV3	TRGJ1/TRGJ2	CATWDRFLGYKKLF	TGTGCCACCTGGGACAGGTTCCTTGGGTATAAGAAACTCTTT
NA	TRGV8	TRGJP2	CATWDSSRRSDWIKTF	TGTGCCACCTGGGATAGTAGTAGGAGGAGTGATTGGATCAAGACGTTT
NA	TRGV3	TRGJ1/TRGJ2	CATWPRLNYYKKLF	TGTGCCACCTGGCCAAGGCTGAATTATTATAAGAAACTCTTT
NA	TRGV2	TRGJ1/TRGJ2	CATWDGLKKLF	TGTGCCACCTGGGACGGGCTGAAGAAACTCTTT
NA	TRGV9	TRGJP	CALWEALYRQELGKKIKVF	TGTGCCTTGTGGGAGGCCTTATACCGCCAAGAGTTGGGCAAAAAAATCAAGGTATTT
NA	TRGV9	TRGJ1/TRGJ2	CALWEPPDYYKKLF	TGTGCCTTGTGGGAGCCCCCCGATTATTATAAGAAACTCTTT
NA	TRGV8	TRGJ1/TRGJ2	CATWDNGNYYKKLF	TGTGCCACCTGGGATAATGGGAATTATTATAAGAAACTCTTT
NA	TRGV3	TRGJ1/TRGJ2	CATWTPDFEKLF	TGTGCCACCTGGACCCCCGACTTTGAGAAACTCTTT
many	TRGV4	TRGJ1/TRGJ2	CATWDGSNYYKKLF	TGTGCCACCTGGGATGGTTCGAATTATTATAAGAAACTCTTT
few	TRGV2	TRGJP2	CATWDGNGDWIKTF	TGTGCCACCTGGGACGGAAATGGTGATTGGATCAAGACGTTT
NA	TRGV2	TRGJ1/TRGJ2	CATWDGPRTHKKLF	TGTGCCACCTGGGACGGCCCCCGTACGCATAAGAAACTCTTT
NA	TRGV9	TRGJ1/TRGJ2	CALWEVSVGYYKKLF	TGTGCCCTGTGGGAGGTTTCCGTTGGGTACTATAAGAAACTCTTT
few	TRGV2	TRGJ1/TRGJ2	CATWDGRNYYKKLF	TGTGCCACCTGGGACGGTCGGAATTATTATAAGAAACTCTTT
few	TRGV8	TRGJ1/TRGJ2	CATWVPKDYKKLF	TGTGCCACCTGGGTGCCGAAAGATTATAAGAAACTCTTT
once	TRGV5	TRGJ1/TRGJ2	CATWDSRKLF	TGTGCCACCTGGGACTCTAGGAAACTCTTT